A single sample gave rise to the 30 T cell receptor beta chains below, sequenced in a study of human thymus T cells. Sequenced by immunoSEQ multiplex PCR; TCRdb stores in-frame clones only, minus some. The profile shows about 120,000 clones, around 94% of them singletons. The thymus was resected at corrective cardiac surgery. Sequenced sample: thymus tissue. Every receptor here comes from a boy under two years old with a congenital heart defect but otherwise immunologically healthy.

This chain links TRBV5-4 with TRBJ2-7, with a weak D call TRBD2 (5 bases). CDR3 size: 16 residues. CDR1 and CDR2 from the germline V gene are SGHNT and YYREEE (reference sequence). V lost 0 bases to trimming and J lost 5 bases, with 18 bases between them. The CDR3 loop reads CASSLGLTRPLDEQYF. CDR3 sequence (DNA): TGTGCCAGCAGCTTGGGACTAACTAGGCCTTTGGACGAGCAGTACTTC.

V and J are TRBV11-3 and TRBJ2-3, with TRBD2 matching over 8 bases. The CDR3 spans 14 residues. J was trimmed by 5 bases and V by 3 bases; bases with no gene match: 4. Looked up from germline, CDR1 is SGHNT and CDR2 is YENEEA. The CDR3 protein is CASSFEAGVDTQYF. The CDR3 bases are TGTGCCAGCAGCTTTGAAGCGGGGGTAGATACGCAGTATTTT.

The chain links TRBV10-2 to TRBJ2-2; 16 nucleotides line up with TRBD2. This CDR3 is built from 18 residues. Germline CDR1 reads WSHSY; CDR2 reads SAAADI. The V and J ends lost 4 bases and 3 bases, in that order; junction bases with no gene match: 5. The CDR3 bases are TGCGCCAGCAGTGCCGGGACTAGCGGGGGGGCCGACACCGGGGAGCTGTTTTTT. Translation gives CASSAGTSGGADTGELFF.

The chain uses TRBV11-3 and TRBJ2-3; D is ambiguous. V shed 4 bases and J shed 6 bases, with 11 bases lying between them. The CDR3 sequence is 13 residues long. The germline V gene encodes CDR1 SGHNT and CDR2 YENEEA. The CDR3 DNA is TGTGCCAGCAGCTCCCGGGCGCCGGATACGCAGTATTTT. Translated: CASSSRAPDTQYF. Looking up the rest from reference TRBV11-3 and TRBJ2-3 gives the full variable domain: EAGVVQSPRYKIIEKKQPVAFWCNPISGHNTLYWYLQNLGQGPELLIRYENEEAVDDSQLPKDRFSAERLKGVDSTLKIQPAELGDSAVYLCASSSRAPDTQYFGPGTRLTVL.

The chain uses TRBV7-2 and TRBJ2-5; 7 bases are shared with TRBD2. Germline V lookup: CDR1 SGHTA, CDR2 FQGNSA. The CDR3 runs to 16 residues. The J segment lost 5 bases and the V segment lost 1 base, leaving 10 bases of the junction unmatched. CDR3 sequence: CASSLDWRGGGETQYF. The CDR3 DNA follows: TGTGCCAGCAGCTTAGATTGGCGGGGCGGGGGTGAGACCCAGTACTTC. The variable domain in full, with the rest retrieved from reference TRBV7-2 and TRBJ2-5, is GAGVSQSPSNKVTEKGKDVELRCDPISGHTALYWYRQSLGQGLEFLIYFQGNSAPDKSGLPSDRFSAERTGGSVSTLTIQRTQQEDSAVYLCASSLDWRGGGETQYFGPGTRLLVL.

J is TRBJ2-7 and V is TRBV30; D gene unclear. Trimming took off 3 bases at V and 3 bases at J, with 24 bases between the two ends. The CDR3 has 17 residues. CDR1 and CDR2 from the germline V gene are GTSNPN and SVGIG (reference sequence). The CDR3 spells CAWSTPLTGRLIYEQYF. The CDR3 nucleotides read TGTGCCTGGAGCACCCCTCTCACTGGACGACTCATCTACGAGCAGTACTTC.

The chain recombines TRBV28 with TRBJ1-6; TRBD1 agrees at 8 bases. Germline loops: CDR1 MDHEN, CDR2 SYDVKM. The CDR3 sequence is 18 residues long. V trimming: 4 bases; J trimming: 1 base; junction bases outside the gene matches: 9. The CDR3 bases are TGTGCCAGCAGTTCGGACAGGGTCGTCGGGTCCTATAATTCACCCCTCCACTTT. The encoded protein is CASSSDRVVGSYNSPLHF.

This clone was seen just once. The rearrangement joins TRBV9 to TRBJ1-1; 8 bases line up with TRBD1. The CDR3 loop spans 17 amino acids. Germline trimming cut 0 bases from V and 0 bases from J; bases unmatched to any gene: 7. Per germline, CDR1 SGDLS and CDR2 YYNGEE. The CDR3 protein is CASSVGPGQALNTEAFF. The DNA of the CDR3 is TGTGCCAGCAGCGTAGGACCGGGACAGGCCTTGAACACTGAAGCTTTCTTT.

The rearrangement links TRBV25-1 to TRBJ1-4; perhaps TRBD1 as D (6 bases). V lost 5 bases and J lost 1, with 8 bases in between. Germline V gene data show CDR1 as MGHDK and CDR2 as SYGVNS. The CDR3 extends over 14 amino acids. Here the CDR3 DNA reads TGTGCCAGCAGTATCAGGGGAACTAATGAAAAACTGTTTTTT. It yields the protein CASSIRGTNEKLFF.

This CDR3 is CASSVATGFGTDTQYF. CDR3 sequence (DNA): TGTGCCAGCAGCGTGGCGACAGGGTTTGGGACAGATACGCAGTATTTT. V usage is TRBV9 and J usage is TRBJ2-3, with TRBD1 matching over 7 bases. The CDR3 totals 16 residues. The J segment lost 3 bases and the V segment lost 2 bases, leaving 9 bases of the junction unmatched. Germline CDR1 and CDR2: SGDLS and YYNGEE.

The V call is TRBV4-2, the J call TRBJ2-2, with 8 nucleotides matching TRBD2. CDR1 and CDR2 from the germline V gene are LGHNA and YNFKEQ. Unmatched junction bases numbered 8, after V lost 4 bases and J lost 4 bases. The CDR3 is 16 residues long. The DNA of the CDR3 is TGTGCCAGCAGCCGGATCGGGAGGGGATCCACCGGGGAGCTGTTTTTT. Its translation: CASSRIGRGSTGELFF.

This sequence joins TRBV6-6 and TRBJ2-7; D gene ambiguous. The CDR3 loop spans 13 amino acids. Germline-derived CDR1 and CDR2 are MNHNY and SVGAGI (reference sequence). V was clipped by 6 bases and J by 5 bases, with 14 bases between them. The CDR3 DNA reads as TGTGCCAGCAGCCCCTCGAGCTACGACGAGCAGTACTTC. Its translation: CASSPSSYDEQYF.

The V call is TRBV6-1, the J call TRBJ1-2, with D maybe TRBD1 (5 bases). The V gene's germline CDR1 is MNHNS and CDR2 SASEGT. The CDR3 sequence is 12 residues long. The V gene lost 4 bases and the J gene lost 7 bases, with 10 bases spanning the gap. In DNA form, the CDR3 reads TGTGCCAGCAGTGTTTATGACAGTGGCTACACCTTC. It specifies CASSVYDSGYTF.

CDR3 protein: CASSQDFRLGRRGEQFF. In DNA form, the CDR3 reads TGTGCCAGCAGCCAAGATTTTAGACTAGGGAGACGGGGTGAGCAGTTCTTC. The chain recombines TRBV14 with TRBJ2-1; D might be TRBD2 (6 bases). V lost 0 bases and J lost 9, with 21 bases in between. CDR3 length: 17 amino acids. In germline, CDR1 is SGHDN, CDR2 FVKESK.

V and J are TRBV6-1 and TRBJ2-7; the match to TRBD2 covers 8 bases. The CDR3 is 16 residues long. The V and J ends lost 4 bases and 0 bases, in that order; junction bases with no gene match: 8. Germline V gives CDR1 MNHNS, CDR2 SASEGT. CDR3 in amino acids: CASSGRIAGTSYEQYF. Here the CDR3 DNA reads TGTGCCAGCAGTGGTAGAATAGCGGGGACCTCCTACGAGCAGTACTTC.

The chain has TRBV13 and TRBJ1-1; the D is unclear. Germline CDR1 PRHDT, CDR2 FYEKMQ (reference sequence). The CDR3 is 13 amino acids. V shed 7 bases and J shed 2 bases, with 11 bases lying between them. Here the CDR3 reads CASNRLPNTEAFF. For the CDR3, the DNA is TGTGCCAGCAACCGCCTACCCAACACTGAAGCTTTCTTT.

The chain joins TRBV5-1 to TRBJ2-7, with 9 bases that match TRBD1. The junction had 6 bases not matched to a gene; V was cut back by 0 bases and J by 5 bases. CDR3 size: 15 residues. The V gene's germline CDR1 is SGHRS and CDR2 YFSETQ. The CDR3 loop reads CASSLAGQGKHEQYF. CDR3 bases: TGCGCCAGCAGCTTGGCCGGACAGGGGAAACACGAGCAGTACTTC.

This clone was recorded only once. The V gene is TRBV25-1, the J gene TRBJ2-1; TRBD2 matches 7 bases. CDR1 and CDR2 (germline): MGHDK, SYGVNS. This CDR3 spans 13 amino acids. V shed 6 bases and J 2 bases; nucleotides not matched to a gene: 1. The CDR3, as DNA: TGTGCCAGCAGGGGGGGGGCCTACAATGAGCAGTTCTTC. This sequence encodes CASRGGAYNEQFF.

The chain employs TRBV7-2 and TRBJ1-6, with D possibly TRBD1 on 5 matching bases. V dropped 6 bases and J dropped 7 bases, with 25 bases sitting between them. The CDR3 contains 18 residues. Germline lookup yields CDR1 SGHTA and CDR2 FQGNSA. CDR3 region: CASSTSGPSPQVNSPLHF. CDR3 sequence (DNA): TGTGCCAGCAGTACCTCGGGACCTTCCCCCCAAGTCAATTCACCCCTCCACTTT.

The V gene is TRBV11-2, the J gene TRBJ2-1, with 10 bases lining up with TRBD2. The CDR3 spans 14 residues. J lost 8 bases, V lost 5 bases, and 6 bases had no gene match. The germline CDR1 and CDR2 sequences are SGHAT and FQNNGV. CDR3 nucleotide sequence: TGTGCCAGCAGCGAGCGGGGGGGCATGTATGAGCAGTTCTTC. Its protein product is CASSERGGMYEQFF.

The CDR3 reads CASSSGTAGNTIYF. The DNA of the CDR3 is TGTGCCAGCAGTTCCGGGACAGCCGGAAACACCATATATTTT. The chain couples TRBV6-5 to TRBJ1-3; TRBD1 matches at 7 bases. This CDR3 has 14 residues. V dropped 4 bases and J dropped 4; count of bases not matched to a gene: 4. In germline, CDR1 is MNHEY, CDR2 SVGAGI.

V gene TRBV5-4 combines with J gene TRBJ1-1; 10 nucleotides line up with TRBD1. Per germline, CDR1 SGHNT and CDR2 YYREEE (reference sequence). With V trimmed by 2 bases and J by 1 base, 5 bases remained unmatched. The CDR3 is made up of 16 amino acids. The chain's CDR3 is CASSFGQGGPNTEAFF. The CDR3 DNA reads TGTGCCAGCAGCTTCGGACAGGGGGGCCCGAACACTGAAGCTTTCTTT.

This clone was counted a single time. This rearrangement joins TRBV28 to TRBJ1-2; tentative D call: TRBD1 (6 bases). The CDR3 has 14 amino acids. Germline V gene data show CDR1 as MDHEN and CDR2 as SYDVKM. V was cut by 10 bases and J by 2 bases, with 17 bases left in between. Here the CDR3 reads CATRTVRKNYGYTF. CDR3 sequence (DNA): TGTGCCACCCGGACAGTCCGAAAAAACTATGGCTACACCTTC.

The chain employs TRBV28 and TRBJ2-3; D not resolved. Looked up from germline, CDR1 is MDHEN and CDR2 is SYDVKM. The CDR3 is 14 amino acids. V lost 3 bases and J lost 4, with 11 bases in between. This CDR3 reads CASSFSVHSDTQYF. DNA for the CDR3: TGTGCCAGCAGTTTTTCCGTTCATTCAGATACGCAGTATTTT. The variable domain in full, completed from reference TRBV28 and TRBJ2-3, reads DVKVTQSSRYLVKRTGEKVFLECVQDMDHENMFWYRQDPGLGLRLIYFSYDVKMKEKGDIPEGYSVSREKKERFSLILESASTNQTSMYLCASSFSVHSDTQYFGPGTRLTVL.

This chain joins TRBV19 and TRBJ2-7, with 9 nucleotides matching TRBD2. After removal of 10 bases from V and 5 bases from J, the junction contained 6 bases not matched to a gene. There are 12 residues in the CDR3. CDR1 and CDR2 (germline): LNHDA, SQIVND (reference sequence). The CDR3 loop reads CATSGTSNEQYF. The CDR3 nucleotides read TGTGCCACCTCCGGGACTAGCAACGAGCAGTACTTC.

The rearrangement joins TRBV5-1 to TRBJ2-1; TRBD2 matches at 15 bases. J lost 6 bases, V lost 4 bases, and 8 bases had no gene match. The CDR3 consists of 17 residues. CDR1 and CDR2 (germline): SGHRS, YFSETQ. CDR3 sequence reads: CASSPRTSGGASNEQFF. In nucleotides, the CDR3 is TGCGCCAGCAGCCCCCGGACTAGCGGGGGGGCTAGCAATGAGCAGTTCTTC.

J is TRBJ2-3 and V is TRBV30, with D hard to call. With 5 bases removed from V and 5 bases from J, the gap between germline ends came to 8 bases. In germline, CDR1 is GTSNPN, CDR2 SVGIG (reference sequence). CDR3 length: 11 amino acids. Here the CDR3 reads CAWLIGDTQYF. In DNA, the CDR3 is TGTGCCTGGCTTATAGGAGATACGCAGTATTTT.

The V gene is TRBV4-1, the J gene TRBJ1-1; TRBD1 matches at 8 bases. Germline V gene lookup returns CDR1 MGHRA and CDR2 YSYEKL. Trimming cost V 2 bases and J 3 bases; bases outside gene matches: 5. CDR3 length: 15 amino acids. The DNA of the CDR3 is TGCGCCAGCAGCCAATCCAGGGGGCAGGACACTGAAGCTTTCTTT. This codes for CASSQSRGQDTEAFF.

J is TRBJ1-1 and V is TRBV2; 10 nucleotides match TRBD1. This CDR3 region has 15 residues. The V gene's germline CDR1 is SNHLY and CDR2 FYNNEI. Trimming cost V 7 bases and J 1 base; bases outside gene matches: 6. This chain's CDR3 is CASIRDRGRNTEAFF. CDR3 bases: TGTGCCAGCATTCGGGACAGGGGTAGGAACACTGAAGCTTTCTTT. The full variable domain, with the rest looked up from reference TRBV2 and TRBJ1-1, is EPEVTQTPSHQVTQMGQEVILRCVPISNHLYFYWYRQILGQKVEFLVSFYNNEISEKSEIFDDQFSVERPDGSNFTLKIRSTKLEDSAMYFCASIRDRGRNTEAFFGQGTRLTVV.

The chain employs TRBV11-2 and TRBJ1-1, with TRBD1 matching over 12 bases. With 6 bases clipped from V and 3 bases from J, the junction kept 5 bases outside the gene matches. CDR3 length equals 15 residues. Per germline, CDR1 SGHAT and CDR2 FQNNGV. The CDR3 loop is CASSGDRGPDTEAFF. DNA for the CDR3: TGTGCCAGCAGTGGGGACAGGGGGCCGGACACTGAAGCTTTCTTT.